The 8 T cell receptor beta chains in this list originate from one sample, sequenced in a study of T cell repertoires in cytomegalovirus infection. No antigen is known for these receptors. Via MiXCR, TCRdb re-called the reads, giving one row per CDR3 protein. The data hold 750,000 to 950,000 distinct CDR3 sequences, with roughly 28% observed a single time. The sequences come from cultured CD8+ T cells from PBMCs, collected from culture after CMV antigen stimulation. These receptor sequences come from a human donor in good health (CMV status not recorded). Some clones in this sample may be carry-over from other donors' samples.

The V gene is TRBV7-6, the J gene TRBJ2-7, with D perhaps TRBD1 or TRBD2 (5 bases each). Trimming removed 11 bases at V and 4 bases at J, with 18 bases between. The CDR3 has 13 amino acids. The germline V gene has CDR1 SGHVS and CDR2 FNYEAQ. CDR3 nucleotides: TGTGCCCACCGCAGGGAGAGGGCATACGAGCAGTACTTC. Its translation: CAHRRERAYEQYF. The full variable domain, rest sourced from reference TRBV7-6 and TRBJ2-7, is GAGVSQSPRYKVTKRGQDVALRCDPISGHVSLYWYRQALGQGPEFLTYFNYEAQQDKSGLPNDRFSAERPEGSISTLTIQRTEQRDSAMYRCAHRRERAYEQYFGPGTRLTVT.

The gene calls are TRBV20-1 and TRBJ2-7; D unclear. Germline assignment: CDR1 DFQATT and CDR2 SNEGSKA (reference sequence). CDR3 length equals 13 residues. V was cut by 6 bases and J by 3 bases, with 15 bases left in between. The CDR3 spells CSAEREQNYEQYV. For the CDR3, the DNA is TGCAGTGCCGAGAGAGAACAGAACTACGAGCAGTACGTC.

This clonotype appeared a few times. The rearrangement links TRBV18 to TRBJ2-5; 8 bases are shared with TRBD1. The CDR3 totals 16 residues. Germline lookup yields CDR1 KGHSH and CDR2 LQKENI. The V gene end was trimmed by 1 base and the J gene end by 5 bases; junction bases not matched to a gene: 9. CDR3 amino acids: CASSPRSRTGIETQYF. The CDR3 coding sequence is TGTGCCAGCTCACCACGAAGCCGGACAGGGATCGAGACCCAGTACTTC. The variable domain in full, with the rest retrieved from reference TRBV18 and TRBJ2-5, is NAGVMQNPRHLVRRRGQEARLRCSPMKGHSHVYWYRQLPEEGLKFMVYLQKENIIDESGMPKERFSAEFPKEGPSILRIQQVVRGDSAAYFCASSPRSRTGIETQYFGPGTRLLVL.

This clonotype appeared a few times. The genes are TRBV6-1 and TRBJ2-3; D gene uncertain. Trimming left V 5 bases short and J 2 bases short, with 11 bases between. In germline, CDR1 is MNHNS, CDR2 SASEGT. The CDR3 runs to 14 residues. The CDR3 sequence is CASSYLGNTDTQYF. The CDR3 DNA is TGTGCCAGCAGTTACCTTGGAAACACAGATACGCAGTATTTT.

V usage is TRBV5-1 and J usage is TRBJ1-2; D not resolved. The CDR3 is made up of 15 amino acids. V lost 0 bases, J lost 6 bases, and 15 bases lay in between. CDR1 SGHRS and CDR2 YFSETQ come from the germline V gene. CDR3 amino acids: CASSLESLRLNGYTF. CDR3 bases: TGCGCCAGCAGCTTGGAGTCTTTGAGGCTGAATGGCTACACCTTC.

This clonotype was observed a few times. The V and J genes are TRBV4-2 and TRBJ2-1, with D maybe TRBD1 (6 bases). The CDR3 runs 15 residues. Germline CDR1 reads LGHNA; CDR2 reads YNFKEQ. V dropped 1 base and J dropped 2 bases, with 9 bases sitting between them. CDR3 DNA sequence: TGTGCCAGCAGCCAAGGAAGGACAGCCTACAATGAGCAGTTCTTC. This codes for CASSQGRTAYNEQFF.

This clonotype was recorded at least ten times. The V gene is TRBV6-1, the J gene TRBJ2-1, with D unresolved. CDR1 is MNHNS and CDR2 is SASEGT in the germline V gene. The V gene lost 0 bases and the J gene lost 9 bases, with 9 bases spanning the gap. The length of the CDR3 is 13 residues. The CDR3 region is CASSEAELGEQFF. Here the CDR3 DNA reads TGTGCCAGCAGTGAAGCCGAGCTTGGTGAGCAGTTCTTC.

This chain joins TRBV6-5 and TRBJ1-4; D might be TRBD1 (6 bases). V was clipped by 8 bases and J by 7 bases, with 11 bases between them. Germline V gives CDR1 MNHEY, CDR2 SVGAGI. CDR3 length: 12 residues. The CDR3 DNA reads as TGTGCCAGCGGAACAGGGTTTGAAAAACTGTTTTTT. This gives the protein CASGTGFEKLFF.